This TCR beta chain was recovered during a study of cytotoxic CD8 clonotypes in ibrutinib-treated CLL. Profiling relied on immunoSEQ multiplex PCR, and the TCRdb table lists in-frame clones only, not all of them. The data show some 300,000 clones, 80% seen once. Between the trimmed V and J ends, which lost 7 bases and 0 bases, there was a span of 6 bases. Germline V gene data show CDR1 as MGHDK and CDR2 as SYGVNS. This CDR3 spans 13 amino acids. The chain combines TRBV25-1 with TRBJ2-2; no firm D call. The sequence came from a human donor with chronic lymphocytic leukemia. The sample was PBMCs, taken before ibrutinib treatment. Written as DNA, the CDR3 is TGTGCCAGCACAGAAACGAACACCGGGGAGCTGTTTTTT. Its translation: CASTETNTGELFF.